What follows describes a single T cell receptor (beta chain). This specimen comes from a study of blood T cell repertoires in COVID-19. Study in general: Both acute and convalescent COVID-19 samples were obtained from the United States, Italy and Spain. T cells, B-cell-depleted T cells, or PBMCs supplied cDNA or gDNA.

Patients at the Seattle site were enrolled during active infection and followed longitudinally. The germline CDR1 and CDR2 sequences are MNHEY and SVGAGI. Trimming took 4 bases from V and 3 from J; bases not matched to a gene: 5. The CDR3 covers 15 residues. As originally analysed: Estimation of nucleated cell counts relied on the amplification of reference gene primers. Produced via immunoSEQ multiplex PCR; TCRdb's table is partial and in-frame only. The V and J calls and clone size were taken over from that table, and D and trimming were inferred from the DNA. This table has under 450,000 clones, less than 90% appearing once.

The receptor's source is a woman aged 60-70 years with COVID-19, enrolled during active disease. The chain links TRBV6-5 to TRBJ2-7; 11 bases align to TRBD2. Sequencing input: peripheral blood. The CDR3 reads CASSSPGLAGYEQYF. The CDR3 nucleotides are TGTGCCAGCAGTTCCCCCGGACTAGCGGGCTACGAGCAGTACTTC.